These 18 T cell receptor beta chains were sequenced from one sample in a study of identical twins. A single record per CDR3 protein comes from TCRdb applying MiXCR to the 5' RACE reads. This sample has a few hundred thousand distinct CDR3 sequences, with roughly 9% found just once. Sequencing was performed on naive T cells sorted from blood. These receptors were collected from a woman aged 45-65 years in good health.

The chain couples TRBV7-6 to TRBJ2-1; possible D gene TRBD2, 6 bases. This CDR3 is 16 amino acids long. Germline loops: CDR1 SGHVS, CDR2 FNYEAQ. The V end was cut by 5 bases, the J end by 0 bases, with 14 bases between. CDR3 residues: CASSMEGLISYNEQFF. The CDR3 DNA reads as TGTGCCAGCAGCATGGAGGGACTCATCTCCTACAATGAGCAGTTCTTC.

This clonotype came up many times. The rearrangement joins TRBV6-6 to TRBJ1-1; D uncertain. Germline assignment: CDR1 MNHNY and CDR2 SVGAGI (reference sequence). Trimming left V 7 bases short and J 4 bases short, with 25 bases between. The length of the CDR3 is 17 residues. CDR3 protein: CASNVNVKNPEITEAFF. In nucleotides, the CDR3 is TGTGCCAGCAACGTCAACGTGAAAAACCCAGAGATCACTGAAGCTTTCTTT.

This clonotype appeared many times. The CDR3 sequence: CASSVDYSYNEQFF. The CDR3 nucleotides read TGTGCCAGCAGCGTAGACTATTCCTACAATGAGCAGTTCTTC. The chain is built from TRBV9 and TRBJ2-1; D uncertain. The ends were cut back, 0 bases at V and 1 base at J, with 5 bases in the middle. The CDR3 spans 14 residues. Germline CDR1 and CDR2: SGDLS and YYNGEE. The full variable domain, rest sourced from reference TRBV9 and TRBJ2-1, is DSGVTQTPKHLITATGQRVTLRCSPRSGDLSVYWYQQSLDQGLQFLIQYYNGEERAKGNILERFSAQQFPDLHSELNLSSLELGDSALYFCASSVDYSYNEQFFGPGTRLTVL.

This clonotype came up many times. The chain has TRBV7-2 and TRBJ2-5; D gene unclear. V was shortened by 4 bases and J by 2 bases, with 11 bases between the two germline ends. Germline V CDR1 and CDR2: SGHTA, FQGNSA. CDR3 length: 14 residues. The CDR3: CASSSSVGQETQYF. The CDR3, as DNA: TGTGCCAGCAGCTCCTCCGTGGGACAAGAGACCCAGTACTTC.

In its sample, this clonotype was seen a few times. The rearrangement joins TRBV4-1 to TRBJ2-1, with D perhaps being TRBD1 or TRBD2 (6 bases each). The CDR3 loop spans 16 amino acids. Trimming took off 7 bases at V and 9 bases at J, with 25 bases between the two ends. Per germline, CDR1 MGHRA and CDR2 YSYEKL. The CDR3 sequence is CASTDSKLGRKVEQFF. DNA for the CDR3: TGCGCCAGCACGGACAGCAAATTAGGGAGGAAGGTTGAGCAGTTCTTC.

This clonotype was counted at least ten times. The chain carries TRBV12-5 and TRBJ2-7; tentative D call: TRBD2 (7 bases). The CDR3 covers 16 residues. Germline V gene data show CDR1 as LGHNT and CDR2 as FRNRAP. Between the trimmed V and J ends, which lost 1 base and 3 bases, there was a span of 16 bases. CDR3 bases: TGTGCTAGTGGTTTGGGGGGGGGACACCGGTACTACGAGCAGTACTTC. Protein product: CASGLGGGHRYYEQYF.

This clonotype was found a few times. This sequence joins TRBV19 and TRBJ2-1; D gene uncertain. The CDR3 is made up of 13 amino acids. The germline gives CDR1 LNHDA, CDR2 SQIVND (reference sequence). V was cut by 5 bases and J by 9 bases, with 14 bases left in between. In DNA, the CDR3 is TGTGCCAGTAGTCCCATTGTACAGATTGAGCAGTTCTTC. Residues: CASSPIVQIEQFF.

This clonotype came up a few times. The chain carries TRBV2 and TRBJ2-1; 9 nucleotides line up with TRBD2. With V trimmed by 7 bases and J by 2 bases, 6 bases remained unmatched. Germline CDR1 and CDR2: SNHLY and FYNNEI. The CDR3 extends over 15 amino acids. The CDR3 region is CASTGAGGAYNEQFF. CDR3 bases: TGTGCCAGCACGGGAGCGGGAGGAGCCTACAATGAGCAGTTCTTC.

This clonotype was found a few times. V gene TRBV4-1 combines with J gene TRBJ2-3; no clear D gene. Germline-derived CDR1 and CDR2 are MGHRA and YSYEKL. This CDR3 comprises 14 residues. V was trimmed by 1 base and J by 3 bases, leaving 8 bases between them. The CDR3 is CASSQVALTDTQYF. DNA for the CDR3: TGCGCCAGCAGCCAAGTTGCCTTAACAGATACGCAGTATTTT.

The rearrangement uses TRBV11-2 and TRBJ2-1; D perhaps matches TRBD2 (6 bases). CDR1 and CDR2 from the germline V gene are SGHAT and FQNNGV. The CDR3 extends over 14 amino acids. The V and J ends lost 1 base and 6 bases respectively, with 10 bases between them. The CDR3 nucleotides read TGTGCCAGCAGCTTAGTTACTAGCCCCAATGAGCAGTTCTTC. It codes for CASSLVTSPNEQFF.

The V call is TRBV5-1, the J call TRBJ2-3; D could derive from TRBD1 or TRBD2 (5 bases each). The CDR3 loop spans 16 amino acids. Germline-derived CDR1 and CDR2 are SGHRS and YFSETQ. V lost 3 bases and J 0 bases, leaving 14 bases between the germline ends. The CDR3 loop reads CASSWGTFTSTDTQYF. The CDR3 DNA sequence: TGCGCCAGCAGCTGGGGGACGTTTACTAGCACAGATACGCAGTATTTT.

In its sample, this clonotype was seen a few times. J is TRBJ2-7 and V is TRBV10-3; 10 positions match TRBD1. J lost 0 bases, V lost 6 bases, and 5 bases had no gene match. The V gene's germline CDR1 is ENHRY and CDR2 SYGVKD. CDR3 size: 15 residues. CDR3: CAISSGQGISYEQYF. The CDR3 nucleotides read TGTGCCATCAGCTCGGGACAGGGGATCTCCTACGAGCAGTACTTC.

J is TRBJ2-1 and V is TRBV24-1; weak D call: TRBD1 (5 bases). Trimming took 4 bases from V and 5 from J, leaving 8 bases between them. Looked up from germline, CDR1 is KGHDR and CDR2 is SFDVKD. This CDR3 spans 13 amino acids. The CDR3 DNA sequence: TGTGCCACCAGTGACGGACAAAACAATGAGCAGTTCTTC. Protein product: CATSDGQNNEQFF.

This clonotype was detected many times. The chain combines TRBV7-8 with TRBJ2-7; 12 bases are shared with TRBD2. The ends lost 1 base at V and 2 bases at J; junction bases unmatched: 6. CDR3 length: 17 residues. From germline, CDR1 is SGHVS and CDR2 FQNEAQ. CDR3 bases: TGTGCCAGCAGCTTAGTCCTGACTAGCGGGAGTACCTACGAGCAGTACTTC. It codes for CASSLVLTSGSTYEQYF. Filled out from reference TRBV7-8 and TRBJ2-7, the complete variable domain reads GAGVSQSPRYKVAKRGQDVALRCDPISGHVSLFWYQQALGQGPEFLTYFQNEAQLDKSGLPSDRFFAERPEGSVSTLKIQRTQQEDSAVYLCASSLVLTSGSTYEQYFGPGTRLTVT.

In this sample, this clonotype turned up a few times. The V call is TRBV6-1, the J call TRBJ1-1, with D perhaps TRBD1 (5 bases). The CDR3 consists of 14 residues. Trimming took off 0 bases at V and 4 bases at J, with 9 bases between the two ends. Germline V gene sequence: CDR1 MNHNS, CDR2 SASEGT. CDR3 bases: TGTGCCAGCAGTGAAGCACCGGGACGCACTGAAGCTTTCTTT. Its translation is CASSEAPGRTEAFF.

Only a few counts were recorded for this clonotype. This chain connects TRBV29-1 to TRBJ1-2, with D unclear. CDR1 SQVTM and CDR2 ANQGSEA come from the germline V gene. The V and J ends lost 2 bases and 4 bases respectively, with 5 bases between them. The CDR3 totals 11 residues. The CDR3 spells CSVESTYGYTF. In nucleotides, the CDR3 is TGCAGCGTTGAAAGCACCTATGGCTACACCTTC.

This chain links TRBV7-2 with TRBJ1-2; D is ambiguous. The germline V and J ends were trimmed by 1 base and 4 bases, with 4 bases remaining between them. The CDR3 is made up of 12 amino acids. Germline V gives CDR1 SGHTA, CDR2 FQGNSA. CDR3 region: CASSLVVYGYTF. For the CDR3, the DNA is TGTGCCAGCAGCTTAGTGGTCTATGGCTACACCTTC.

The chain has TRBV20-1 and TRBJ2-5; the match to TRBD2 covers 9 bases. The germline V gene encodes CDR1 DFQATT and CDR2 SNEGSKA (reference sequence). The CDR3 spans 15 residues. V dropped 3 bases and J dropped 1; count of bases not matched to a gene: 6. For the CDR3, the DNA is TGCAGTGCTAGGATTAGCGGGAGTGGCCAAGAGACCCAGTACTTC. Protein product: CSARISGSGQETQYF.